The 3 T cell receptor beta chains listed next were all sequenced from one sample in a study of blood T cell repertoires in COVID-19. TCRdb's table, derived via immunoSEQ multiplex PCR, lists solely in-frame clones and lacks some. Of around 32,000 clones in the sample, about 92% were seen once. The source material was peripheral blood. These receptors originate from a male donor with active COVID-19.

The gene calls are TRBV5-1 and TRBJ2-4; the match to TRBD2 covers 9 bases. CDR1 and CDR2 (germline): SGHRS, YFSETQ. This CDR3 has 16 residues. Germline trimming cut 3 bases from V and 0 bases from J; bases unmatched to any gene: 4. CDR3 sequence (DNA): TGCGCCAGCAGCTCGACTAGCGGACTAGCCAAAAACATTCAGTACTTC. This sequence encodes CASSSTSGLAKNIQYF.

This clone has a handful of counts. The chain links TRBV25-1 to TRBJ2-2; no clear D gene. The V end lost 3 bases, the J end lost 0 bases, and 5 bases lay between the germline ends. The length of the CDR3 is 14 residues. Germline values: CDR1 MGHDK, CDR2 SYGVNS. This CDR3 reads CASSDRTNTGELFF. In DNA form, the CDR3 reads TGTGCCAGCAGTGACAGGACGAACACCGGGGAGCTGTTTTTT.

This chain joins TRBV2 and TRBJ1-6; the D gene is possibly TRBD1 (5 bases). Germline lookup yields CDR1 SNHLY and CDR2 FYNNEI. The V end was cut by 6 bases, the J end by 5 bases, with 14 bases between. This CDR3 is 15 amino acids long. CDR3 sequence (DNA): TGTGCCAGCAGGACCTCGGGACTGGATAATTCACCCCTCCACTTT. As protein: CASRTSGLDNSPLHF.